The 20 T cell receptor beta chains below were found in one sample sequenced in a study of shared clonotypes between healthy human individuals. TCRdb's table, derived via immunoSEQ multiplex PCR, lists solely in-frame clones and lacks some. The table includes over 1.4 million clones, roughly 96% detected once. What was sequenced was naive CD4+ T cells sorted from blood. Stated subset: CD45RA+ positively selected. Receptors originate from a man between 25 and 39 years old in good health.

This chain links TRBV5-1 with TRBJ2-5; D uncertain. This CDR3 contains 14 residues. CDR1 and CDR2 (germline): SGHRS, YFSETQ. Here the CDR3 DNA reads TGCGCTTCCACCCCCGGAATGGGATGGGAGACCCAGTACTTC. Its protein is CASTPGMGWETQYF. Variable domain in full (rest from reference TRBV5-1 and TRBJ2-5): KAGVTQTPRYLIKTRGQQVTLSCSPISGHRSVSWYQQTPGQGLQFLFEYFSETQRNKGNFPGRFSGRQFSNSRSEMNVSTLELGDSALYLCASTPGMGWETQYFGPGTRLLVL.

This rearrangement joins TRBV25-1 to TRBJ2-3, with 7 bases matching TRBD2. The CDR3 extends over 16 amino acids. Germline CDR1 reads MGHDK; CDR2 reads SYGVNS. V dropped 3 bases and J dropped 6; count of bases not matched to a gene: 12. CDR3 DNA sequence: TGTGCCAGCAGTGATGGCGGGAGATTCATAAGGGATACGCAGTATTTT. This codes for CASSDGGRFIRDTQYF.

The rearrangement uses TRBV7-8 and TRBJ2-2; D gene uncertain. The CDR3 spans 15 residues. Trimming removed 5 bases from V and 7 bases from J, with 17 bases in between. CDR1 and CDR2 from the germline V gene are SGHVS and FQNEAQ. This CDR3 reads CASSPNDYGVGELFF. The CDR3 bases are TGTGCCAGCAGCCCCAATGATTATGGGGTCGGGGAGCTGTTTTTT.

The chain recombines TRBV2 with TRBJ2-7; D may be TRBD2 (6 bases). The CDR3 runs to 13 residues. Trimming pared 6 bases from V and 4 bases from J, leaving 13 bases between. Germline CDR1 is SNHLY and CDR2 is FYNNEI. In nucleotides, the CDR3 is TGTGCCAGCAGGTCGGGAGCCGGATACGAGCAGTACTTC. Amino acid sequence: CASRSGAGYEQYF.

There are a few counts of this clone. The chain recombines TRBV9 with TRBJ2-1; D is unresolved. In germline, CDR1 is SGDLS, CDR2 YYNGEE. The CDR3 is 11 residues long. The V end was cut by 0 bases, the J end by 8 bases, with 3 bases between. In DNA form, the CDR3 reads TGTGCCAGCAGCGTAGTCGATGAGCAGTTCTTC. Translation: CASSVVDEQFF.

V is TRBV5-5 and J is TRBJ1-5, with TRBD1 identical over 9 bases. Germline values: CDR1 SGHKS, CDR2 YYEKEE (reference sequence). CDR3 length equals 14 residues. The ends lost 0 bases at V and 11 bases at J; junction bases unmatched: 6. Written as DNA, the CDR3 is TGTGCCAGCAGCTTGGTGGGACAGGGTTCTTCCCAGCATTTT. This sequence encodes CASSLVGQGSSQHF.

This clone has more than one count but fewer than ten. This chain connects TRBV2 to TRBJ2-7; D is perhaps TRBD1 or TRBD2 (6 bases each). V lost 7 bases and J 4 bases, leaving 17 bases between the germline ends. The CDR3 is made up of 14 amino acids. Germline CDR1 is SNHLY and CDR2 is FYNNEI. CDR3 amino acids: CASMRSGALYEQYF. DNA for the CDR3: TGTGCCAGCATGAGGTCGGGGGCCCTTTACGAGCAGTACTTC.

This chain uses TRBV9 with TRBJ2-3; the match to TRBD2 covers 7 bases. V lost 0 bases to trimming and J lost 3 bases; unmatched junction nucleotides: 13. In germline, CDR1 is SGDLS, CDR2 YYNGEE. CDR3 size: 18 residues. The CDR3 loop reads CASSVVPLGRGGTDTQYF. DNA of the CDR3: TGTGCCAGCAGCGTAGTCCCACTGGGGAGGGGTGGGACAGATACGCAGTATTTT.

The chain has TRBV6-1 and TRBJ2-7; TRBD2 aligns across 10 bases. V was clipped by 4 bases and J by 3 bases; unmatched bases: 3. There are 14 residues in the CDR3. Germline CDR1 reads MNHNS; CDR2 reads SASEGT. The CDR3 here is CASSASSGSYEQYF. The DNA of the CDR3 is TGTGCCAGCAGTGCCTCTAGCGGGAGCTACGAGCAGTACTTC.

The chain couples TRBV7-2 to TRBJ1-1, with D tentatively TRBD1 (6 bases). Trimming took off 6 bases at V and 0 bases at J, with 14 bases between the two ends. Per the germline V gene, CDR1 is SGHTA and CDR2 is FQGNSA. The CDR3 is 15 residues long. The CDR3 here is CASRYNRAVNTEAFF. In DNA, the CDR3 is TGTGCCAGCAGATACAACAGGGCAGTGAACACTGAAGCTTTCTTT.

This chain uses TRBV19 with TRBJ1-3; perhaps TRBD1 as D (6 bases). The CDR3 has 14 residues. Germline-derived CDR1 and CDR2 are LNHDA and SQIVND (reference sequence). V was trimmed by 9 bases and J by 2 bases, leaving 14 bases between them. CDR3 DNA sequence: TGTGCCAGCCGTGTCGCAGGGGCTGGAAACACCATATATTTT. Translating gives CASRVAGAGNTIYF.

The chain links TRBV9 to TRBJ2-1; D is possibly TRBD2 (8 bases). Germline CDR1 and CDR2: SGDLS and YYNGEE. This CDR3 comprises 14 residues. V lost 0 bases, J lost 9 bases, and 13 bases lay in between. The CDR3 DNA sequence: TGTGCCAGCAGCGTAGCGACAGGGACTAGTGAGCAGTTCTTC. This codes for CASSVATGTSEQFF.

The chain joins TRBV5-1 to TRBJ2-1, with a possible D match to TRBD2 (6 bases). Germline CDR1 is SGHRS and CDR2 is YFSETQ. CDR3 length: 15 residues. V was trimmed by 3 bases and J by 5 bases, leaving 15 bases between them. CDR3 nucleotides: TGCGCCAGCAGCTCGTTTGGGACTCCAAACAATGAGCAGTTCTTC. It is translated as CASSSFGTPNNEQFF.

The rearrangement uses TRBV15 and TRBJ2-2, with TRBD1 identical over 8 bases. V shed 0 bases, J shed 5 bases, and the junction held 5 bases outside the gene matches. CDR1 LNHNV and CDR2 YYDKDF come from the germline V gene (reference sequence). The CDR3 totals 16 residues. The CDR3 bases are TGTGCCACCAGCAGAGAAGGACAGGGAAGAACCGGGGAGCTGTTTTTT. Translation: CATSREGQGRTGELFF.

CDR3 nucleotides: TGTGCCAGCTCACCGGTGATAGGGACTCGGTTTAGTGGCTACACCTTC. Its translation: CASSPVIGTRFSGYTF. This sequence joins TRBV18 and TRBJ1-2, with D tentatively TRBD1 (5 bases). The CDR3 spans 16 residues. V was cut by 3 bases and J by 7 bases, with 21 bases left in between. Germline assignment: CDR1 KGHSH and CDR2 LQKENI. Full variable domain (remainder filled in from reference TRBV18 and TRBJ1-2): NAGVMQNPRHLVRRRGQEARLRCSPMKGHSHVYWYRQLPEEGLKFMVYLQKENIIDESGMPKERFSAEFPKEGPSILRIQQVVRGDSAAYFCASSPVIGTRFSGYTFGSGTRLTVV.

The rearrangement joins TRBV5-4 to TRBJ2-7; D call uncertain. The CDR3 has 14 amino acids. The germline V gene has CDR1 SGHNT and CDR2 YYREEE (reference sequence). Trimming took 3 bases from V and 1 from J, leaving 11 bases between them. CDR3 sequence (DNA): TGTGCCAGCAGCTCGGGTCTTCTGTCCTACGAGCAGTACTTC. Translating gives CASSSGLLSYEQYF.

The CDR3 is CATSRTSPNEQFF. The DNA for the CDR3 is TGTGCCACCAGCAGGACTAGCCCGAATGAGCAGTTCTTC. V usage is TRBV15 and J usage is TRBJ2-1; 7 bases align to TRBD2. The CDR3 has 13 residues. Trimming at V came to 3 bases and at J to 7 bases, leaving 3 bases not matched to a gene. Germline lookup yields CDR1 LNHNV and CDR2 YYDKDF (reference sequence).

This clone has just one count. V and J are TRBV7-2 and TRBJ1-5, with TRBD1 matching 8 bases. Germline V gene sequence: CDR1 SGHTA, CDR2 FQGNSA. The junction had 8 bases not matched to a gene; V was cut back by 5 bases and J by 2 bases. This CDR3 is 16 amino acids long. DNA of the CDR3: TGTGCCAGCAGCCCCACGACAGGGGTAGGCAATCAGCCCCAGCATTTT. Amino acid sequence: CASSPTTGVGNQPQHF.

This chain links TRBV5-1 with TRBJ1-1, with 8 nucleotides matching TRBD1. V lost 4 bases, J lost 7 bases, and 9 bases stayed unmatched. Germline-derived CDR1 and CDR2 are SGHRS and YFSETQ. The CDR3 covers 14 residues. The CDR3 spells CASSRPGQASEAFF. The CDR3 bases are TGCGCCAGCAGCAGGCCGGGACAGGCAAGTGAAGCTTTCTTT.

This clone occurred once. The gene calls are TRBV7-3 and TRBJ2-1; 9 bases agree with TRBD2. Germline CDR1 SGHTA, CDR2 FQGTGA. V lost 2 bases, J lost 4 bases, and 9 bases stayed unmatched. The CDR3 spans 17 residues. CDR3 sequence reads: CASSLVPSSGNYNEQFF. The CDR3 DNA is TGTGCCAGCAGCTTAGTCCCGTCTAGCGGGAATTACAATGAGCAGTTCTTC.